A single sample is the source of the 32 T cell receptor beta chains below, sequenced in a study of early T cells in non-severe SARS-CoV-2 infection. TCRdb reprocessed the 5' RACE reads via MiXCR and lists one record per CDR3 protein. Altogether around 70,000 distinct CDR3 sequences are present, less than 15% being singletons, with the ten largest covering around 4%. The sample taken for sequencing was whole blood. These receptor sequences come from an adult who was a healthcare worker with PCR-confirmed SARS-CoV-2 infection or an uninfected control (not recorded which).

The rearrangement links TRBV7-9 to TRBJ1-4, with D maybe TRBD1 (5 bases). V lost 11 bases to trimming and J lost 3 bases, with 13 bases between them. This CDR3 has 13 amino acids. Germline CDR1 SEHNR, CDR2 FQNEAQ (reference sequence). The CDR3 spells CAGAGEANEKLFF. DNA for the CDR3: TGTGCCGGGGCCGGGGAGGCTAATGAAAAACTGTTTTTT.

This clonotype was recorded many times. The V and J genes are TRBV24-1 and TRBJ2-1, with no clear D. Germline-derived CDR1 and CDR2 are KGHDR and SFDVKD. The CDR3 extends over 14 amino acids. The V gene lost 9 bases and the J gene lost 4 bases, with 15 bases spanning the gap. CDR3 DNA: TGTGCCACCGCGGCGACTCAACCTTACAATGAGCAGTTCTTC. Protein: CATAATQPYNEQFF.

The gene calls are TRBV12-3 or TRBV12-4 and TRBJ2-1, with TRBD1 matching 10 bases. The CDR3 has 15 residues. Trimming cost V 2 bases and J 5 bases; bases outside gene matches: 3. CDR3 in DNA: TGTGCCAGCAGTTTATGGGACAGGGGCAACAATGAGCAGTTCTTC. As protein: CASSLWDRGNNEQFF.

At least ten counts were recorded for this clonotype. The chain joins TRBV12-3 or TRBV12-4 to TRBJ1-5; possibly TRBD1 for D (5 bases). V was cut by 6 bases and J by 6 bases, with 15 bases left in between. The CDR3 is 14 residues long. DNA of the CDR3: TGTGCCAGCAGGCTCGGCGGGGGAAGTCAGCCCCAGCATTTT. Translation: CASRLGGGSQPQHF.

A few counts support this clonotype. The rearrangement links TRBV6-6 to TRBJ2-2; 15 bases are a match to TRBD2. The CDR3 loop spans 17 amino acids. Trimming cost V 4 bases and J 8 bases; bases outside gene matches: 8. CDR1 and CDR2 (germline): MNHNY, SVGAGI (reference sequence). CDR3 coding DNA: TGTGCCAGCAGTTTCGGACTAGCGGGAGGGCCATCAGGGGAGCTGTTTTTT. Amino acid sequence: CASSFGLAGGPSGELFF.

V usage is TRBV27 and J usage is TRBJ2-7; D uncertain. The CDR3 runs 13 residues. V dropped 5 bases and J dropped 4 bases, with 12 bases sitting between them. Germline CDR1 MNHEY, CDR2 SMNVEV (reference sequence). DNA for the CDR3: TGTGCCAGCAGTAAGTACTATGGATACGAGCAGTACTTC. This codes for CASSKYYGYEQYF.

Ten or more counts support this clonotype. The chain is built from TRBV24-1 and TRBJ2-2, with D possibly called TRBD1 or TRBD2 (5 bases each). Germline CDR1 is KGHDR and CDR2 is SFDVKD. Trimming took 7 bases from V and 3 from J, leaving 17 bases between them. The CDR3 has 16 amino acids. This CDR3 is CATSRDPLWDTGELFF. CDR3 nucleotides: TGTGCCACCAGCAGGGACCCTTTATGGGACACCGGGGAGCTGTTTTTT.

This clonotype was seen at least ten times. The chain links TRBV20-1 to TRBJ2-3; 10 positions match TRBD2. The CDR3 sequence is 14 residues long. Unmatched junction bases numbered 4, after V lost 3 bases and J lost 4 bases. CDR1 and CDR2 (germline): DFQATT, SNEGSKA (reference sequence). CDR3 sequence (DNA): TGCAGTGCTAGTCCTAGCGGGAGATCAGATACGCAGTATTTT. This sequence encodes CSASPSGRSDTQYF.

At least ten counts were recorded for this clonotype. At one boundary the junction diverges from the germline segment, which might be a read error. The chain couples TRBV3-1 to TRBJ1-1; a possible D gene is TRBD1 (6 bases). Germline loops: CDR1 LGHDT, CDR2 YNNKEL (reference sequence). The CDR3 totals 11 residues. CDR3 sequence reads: CASRGGTEVFF. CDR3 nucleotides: TGTGCCTCCAGAGGGGGGACTGAAGTTTTCTTT. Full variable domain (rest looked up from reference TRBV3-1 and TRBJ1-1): DTAVSQTPKYLVTQMGNDKSIKCEQNLGHDTMYWYKQDSKKFLKIMFSYNNKELIINETVPNRFSPKSPDKAHLNLHINSLELGDSAVYFCASRGGTEVFFGQGTRLTVV.

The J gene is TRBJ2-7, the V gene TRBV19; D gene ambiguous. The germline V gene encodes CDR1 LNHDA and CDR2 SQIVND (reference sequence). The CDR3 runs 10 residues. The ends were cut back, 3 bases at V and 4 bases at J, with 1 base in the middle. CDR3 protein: CASSIYEQYF. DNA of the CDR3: TGTGCCAGTAGTATTTACGAGCAGTACTTC.

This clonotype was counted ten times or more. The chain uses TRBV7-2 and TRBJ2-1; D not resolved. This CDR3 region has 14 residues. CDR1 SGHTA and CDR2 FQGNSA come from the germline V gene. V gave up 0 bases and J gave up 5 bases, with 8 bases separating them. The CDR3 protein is CASSLAVGNNEQFF. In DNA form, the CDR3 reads TGTGCCAGCAGCTTAGCTGTCGGCAACAATGAGCAGTTCTTC.

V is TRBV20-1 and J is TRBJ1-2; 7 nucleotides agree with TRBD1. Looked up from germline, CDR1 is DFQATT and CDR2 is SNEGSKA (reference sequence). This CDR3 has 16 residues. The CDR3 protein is CSYPQGTVPTGSGYTF. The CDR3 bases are TGCAGCTATCCCCAAGGGACAGTCCCAACCGGGAGTGGCTACACCTTC.

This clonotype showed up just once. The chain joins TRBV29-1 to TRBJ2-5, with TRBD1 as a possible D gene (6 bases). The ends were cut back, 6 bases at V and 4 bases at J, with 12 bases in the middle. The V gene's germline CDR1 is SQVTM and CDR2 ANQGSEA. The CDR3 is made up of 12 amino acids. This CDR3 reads CSVTQGSETQYF. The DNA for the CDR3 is TGCAGCGTCACACAGGGTTCAGAGACCCAGTACTTC.

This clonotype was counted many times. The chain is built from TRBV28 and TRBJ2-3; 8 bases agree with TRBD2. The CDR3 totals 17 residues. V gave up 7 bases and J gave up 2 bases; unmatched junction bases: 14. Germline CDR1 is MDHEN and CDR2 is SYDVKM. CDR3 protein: CASNGRVLTRDTDTQYF. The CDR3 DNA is TGTGCCAGCAACGGGAGGGTCCTAACCCGTGACACAGATACGCAGTATTTT.

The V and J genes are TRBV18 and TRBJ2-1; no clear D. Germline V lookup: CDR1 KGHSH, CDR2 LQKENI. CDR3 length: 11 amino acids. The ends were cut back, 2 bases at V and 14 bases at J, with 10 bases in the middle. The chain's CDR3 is CASSPGQVEFF. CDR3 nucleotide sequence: TGTGCCAGCTCACCAGGGCAGGTCGAGTTCTTC.

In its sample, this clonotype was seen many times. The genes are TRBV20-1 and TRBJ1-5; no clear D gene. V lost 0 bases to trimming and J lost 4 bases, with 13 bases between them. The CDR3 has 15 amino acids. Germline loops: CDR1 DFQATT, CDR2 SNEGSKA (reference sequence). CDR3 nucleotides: TGCAGTGCTAGAGATTCAGGACGGCAAAATCAGCCCCAGCATTTT. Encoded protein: CSARDSGRQNQPQHF.

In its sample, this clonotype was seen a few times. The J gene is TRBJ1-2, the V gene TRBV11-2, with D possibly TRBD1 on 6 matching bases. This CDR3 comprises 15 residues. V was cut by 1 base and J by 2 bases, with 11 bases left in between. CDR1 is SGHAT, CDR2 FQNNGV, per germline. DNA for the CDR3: TGTGCCAGCAGCTTAGTAGCCGGGACAAACTATGGCTACACCTTC. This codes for CASSLVAGTNYGYTF.

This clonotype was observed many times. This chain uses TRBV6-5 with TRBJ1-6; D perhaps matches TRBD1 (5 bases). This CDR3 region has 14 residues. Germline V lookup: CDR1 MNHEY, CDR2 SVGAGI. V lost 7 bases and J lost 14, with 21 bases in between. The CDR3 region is CASNDPGRPSTLHF. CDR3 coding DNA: TGTGCCAGCAACGATCCGGGACGGCCGTCAACCCTCCACTTT.

The CDR3 DNA reads as TGTGCCAGCAGCCGACTAGATCCGCGGGGTGGCGAGCAGTACTTC. It yields the protein CASSRLDPRGGEQYF. This sequence joins TRBV7-2 and TRBJ2-7; D might be TRBD2 (6 bases). V lost 5 bases to trimming and J lost 6 bases, with 20 bases between them. This CDR3 is 15 amino acids long. CDR1 and CDR2 from the germline V gene are SGHTA and FQGNSA. Using reference TRBV7-2 and TRBJ2-7 for the parts outside the CDR3, the full variable domain is GAGVSQSPSNKVTEKGKDVELRCDPISGHTALYWYRQSLGQGLEFLIYFQGNSAPDKSGLPSDRFSAERTGGSVSTLTIQRTQQEDSAVYLCASSRLDPRGGEQYFGPGTRLTVT.

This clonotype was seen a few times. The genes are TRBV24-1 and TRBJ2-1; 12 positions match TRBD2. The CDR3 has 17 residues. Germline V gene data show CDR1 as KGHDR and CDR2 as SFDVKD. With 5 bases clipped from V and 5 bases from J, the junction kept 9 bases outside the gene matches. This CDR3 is CATSVILAGGPHNEQFF. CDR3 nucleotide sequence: TGTGCCACCAGTGTCATTCTAGCGGGAGGGCCCCACAATGAGCAGTTCTTC.

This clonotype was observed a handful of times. CDR3 sequence reads: CASSLDVTQPRSPLHF. The CDR3, as DNA: TGCGCCAGCAGCTTGGACGTAACCCAACCAAGGTCACCCCTCCACTTT. The V and J genes are TRBV5-1 and TRBJ1-6; no firm D call. The germline V gene encodes CDR1 SGHRS and CDR2 YFSETQ. With 0 bases removed from V and 10 bases from J, the gap between germline ends came to 17 bases. There are 16 residues in the CDR3.

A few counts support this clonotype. The CDR3 region has the DNA TGTGCCACCAGCAGTCAGGATCGGGCTGAAGCTTTCTTT. It yields the protein CATSSQDRAEAFF. The chain has TRBV15 and TRBJ1-1; no clear D gene. Looked up from germline, CDR1 is LNHNV and CDR2 is YYDKDF (reference sequence). CDR3 length: 13 amino acids. The V gene lost 3 bases and the J gene lost 6 bases, with 11 bases spanning the gap.

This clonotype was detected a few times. CDR3 bases: TGCAGCGTTCCGGGAAACCTCTACGAGCAGTACTTC. Amino acids: CSVPGNLYEQYF. V is TRBV29-1 and J is TRBJ2-7; D perhaps matches TRBD2 (5 bases). Germline-derived CDR1 and CDR2 are SQVTM and ANQGSEA. Trimming removed 5 bases from V and 3 bases from J, with 11 bases in between. This CDR3 comprises 12 residues.

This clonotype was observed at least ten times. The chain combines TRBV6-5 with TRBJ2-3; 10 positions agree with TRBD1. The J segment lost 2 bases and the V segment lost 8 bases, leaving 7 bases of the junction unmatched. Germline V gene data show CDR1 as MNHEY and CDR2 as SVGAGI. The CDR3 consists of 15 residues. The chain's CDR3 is CASRGTGDPTDTQYF. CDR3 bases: TGTGCCAGCCGTGGGACAGGGGACCCCACAGATACGCAGTATTTT.

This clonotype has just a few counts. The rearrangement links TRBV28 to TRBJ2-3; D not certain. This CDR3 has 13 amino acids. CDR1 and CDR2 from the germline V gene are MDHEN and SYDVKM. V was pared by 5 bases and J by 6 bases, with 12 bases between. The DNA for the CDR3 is TGTGCCAGCAGTCGCCCCCGTAGGGATACGCAGTATTTT. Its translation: CASSRPRRDTQYF.

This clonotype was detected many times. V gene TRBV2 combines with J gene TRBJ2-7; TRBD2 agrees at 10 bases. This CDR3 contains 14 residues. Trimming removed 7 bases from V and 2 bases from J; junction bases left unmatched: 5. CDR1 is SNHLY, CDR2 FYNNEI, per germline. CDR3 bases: TGTGCCAGCAAGGGGACTAGCGCGCCCTACGAGCAGTACTTC. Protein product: CASKGTSAPYEQYF. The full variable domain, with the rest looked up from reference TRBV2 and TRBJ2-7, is EPEVTQTPSHQVTQMGQEVILRCVPISNHLYFYWYRQILGQKVEFLVSFYNNEISEKSEIFDDQFSVERPDGSNFTLKIRSTKLEDSAMYFCASKGTSAPYEQYFGPGTRLTVT.

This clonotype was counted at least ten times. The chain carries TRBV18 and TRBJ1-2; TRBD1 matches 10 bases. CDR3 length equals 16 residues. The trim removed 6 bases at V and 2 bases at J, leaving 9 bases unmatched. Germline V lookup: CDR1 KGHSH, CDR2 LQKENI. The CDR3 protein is CASSPTLTGGNYGYTF. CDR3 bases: TGTGCCAGCTCCCCGACCCTGACAGGGGGCAACTATGGCTACACCTTC. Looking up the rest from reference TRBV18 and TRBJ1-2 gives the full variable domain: NAGVMQNPRHLVRRRGQEARLRCSPMKGHSHVYWYRQLPEEGLKFMVYLQKENIIDESGMPKERFSAEFPKEGPSILRIQQVVRGDSAAYFCASSPTLTGGNYGYTFGSGTRLTVV.

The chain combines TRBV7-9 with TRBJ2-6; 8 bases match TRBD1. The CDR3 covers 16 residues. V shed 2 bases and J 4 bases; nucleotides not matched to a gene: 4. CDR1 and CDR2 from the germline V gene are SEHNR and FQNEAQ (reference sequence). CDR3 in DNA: TGTGCCAGCAGCTTAACCAGGGGGCCAGGGGCCAACGTCCTGACTTTC. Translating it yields CASSLTRGPGANVLTF.

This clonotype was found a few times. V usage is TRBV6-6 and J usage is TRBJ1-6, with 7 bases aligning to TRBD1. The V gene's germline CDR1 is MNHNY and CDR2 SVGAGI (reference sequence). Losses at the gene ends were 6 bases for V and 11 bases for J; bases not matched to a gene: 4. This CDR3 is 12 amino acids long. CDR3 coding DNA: TGTGCCAGCAGGGAGGGGGCAACACCCCTCCACTTT. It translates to CASREGATPLHF.

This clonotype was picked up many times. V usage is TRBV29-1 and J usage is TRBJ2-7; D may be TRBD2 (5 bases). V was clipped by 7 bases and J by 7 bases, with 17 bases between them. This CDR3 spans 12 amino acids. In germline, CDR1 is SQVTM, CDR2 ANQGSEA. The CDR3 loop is CSGESGSGEQYF. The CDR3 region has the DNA TGCAGCGGGGAGAGTGGGTCGGGGGAGCAGTACTTC.

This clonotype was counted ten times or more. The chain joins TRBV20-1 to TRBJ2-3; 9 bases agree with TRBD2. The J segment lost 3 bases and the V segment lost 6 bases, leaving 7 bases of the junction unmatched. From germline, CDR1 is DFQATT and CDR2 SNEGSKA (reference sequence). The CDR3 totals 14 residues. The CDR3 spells CSAPSGILTDTQYF. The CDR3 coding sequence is TGCAGTGCCCCTAGCGGGATCTTGACAGATACGCAGTATTTT.

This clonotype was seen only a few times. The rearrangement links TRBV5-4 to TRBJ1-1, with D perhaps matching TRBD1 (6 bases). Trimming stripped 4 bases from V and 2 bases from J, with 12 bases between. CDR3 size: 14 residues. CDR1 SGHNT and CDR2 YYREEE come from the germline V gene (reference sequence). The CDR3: CASSIQGTNTEAFF. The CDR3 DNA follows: TGTGCCAGCAGCATACAGGGAACCAACACTGAAGCTTTCTTT.